A single sample is the source of the 3 T cell receptor beta chains below, sequenced in a study of blood T cell repertoires in COVID-19. Using immunoSEQ multiplex PCR, the repertoire was profiled, and TCRdb retains in-frame clones only, with some absent. The data hold about 410,000 clones, with roughly 85% observed a single time. Sequenced: peripheral blood. Every receptor here comes from a woman in her thirties with active or convalescent COVID-19.

The V call is TRBV7-8, the J call TRBJ1-4, with 10 bases fitting TRBD1. Germline CDR1 and CDR2: SGHVS and FQNEAQ. V gave up 5 bases and J gave up 7 bases; unmatched junction bases: 7. The CDR3 has 15 residues. The CDR3 is CASSLTGGGGEKLFF. The CDR3 DNA follows: TGTGCCAGCAGCCTGACAGGGGGCGGGGGTGAAAAACTGTTTTTT. The variable domain in full, with the rest retrieved from reference TRBV7-8 and TRBJ1-4, is GAGVSQSPRYKVAKRGQDVALRCDPISGHVSLFWYQQALGQGPEFLTYFQNEAQLDKSGLPSDRFFAERPEGSVSTLKIQRTQQEDSAVYLCASSLTGGGGEKLFFGSGTQLSVL.

This clone was found once. This rearrangement joins TRBV27 to TRBJ1-3; TRBD1 matches 10 bases. V lost 4 bases to trimming and J lost 2 bases; unmatched junction nucleotides: 2. The CDR3 consists of 15 residues. Per the germline V gene, CDR1 is MNHEY and CDR2 is SMNVEV (reference sequence). The CDR3 reads CASSSDRGPGNTIYF. The CDR3 region has the DNA TGTGCCAGCAGTTCAGACAGGGGGCCTGGAAACACCATATATTTT.

This sequence joins TRBV5-4 and TRBJ1-2, with TRBD1 matching over 8 bases. V lost 0 bases to trimming and J lost 7 bases; unmatched junction nucleotides: 8. The CDR3 extends over 15 amino acids. Germline assignment: CDR1 SGHNT and CDR2 YYREEE (reference sequence). The CDR3 nucleotides are TGTGCCAGCAGCTTGGACCAAACAGGGGGTTTTGGCTACACCTTC. Translation: CASSLDQTGGFGYTF.